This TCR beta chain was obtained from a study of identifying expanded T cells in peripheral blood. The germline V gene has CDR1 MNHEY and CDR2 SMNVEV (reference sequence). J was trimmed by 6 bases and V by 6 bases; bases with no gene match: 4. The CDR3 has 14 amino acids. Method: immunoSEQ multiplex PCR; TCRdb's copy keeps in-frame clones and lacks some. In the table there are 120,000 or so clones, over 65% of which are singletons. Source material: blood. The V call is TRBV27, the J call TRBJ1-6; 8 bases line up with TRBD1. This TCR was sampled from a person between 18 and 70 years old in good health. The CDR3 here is CASRLTGANSPLHF. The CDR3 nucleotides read TGTGCCAGCAGGCTGACAGGGGCTAATTCACCCCTCCACTTT.